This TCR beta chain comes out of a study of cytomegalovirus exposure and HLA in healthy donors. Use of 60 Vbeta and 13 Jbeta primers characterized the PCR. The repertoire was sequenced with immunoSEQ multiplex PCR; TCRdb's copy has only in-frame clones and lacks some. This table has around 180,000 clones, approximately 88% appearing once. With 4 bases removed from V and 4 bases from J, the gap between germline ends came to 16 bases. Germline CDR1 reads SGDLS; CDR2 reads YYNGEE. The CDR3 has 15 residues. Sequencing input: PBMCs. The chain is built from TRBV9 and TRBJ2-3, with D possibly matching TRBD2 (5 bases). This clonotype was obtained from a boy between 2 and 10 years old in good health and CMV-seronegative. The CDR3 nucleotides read TGTGCCAGCAGCCCCCGACTACTCCCAGCAGATACGCAGTATTTT. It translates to CASSPRLLPADTQYF.